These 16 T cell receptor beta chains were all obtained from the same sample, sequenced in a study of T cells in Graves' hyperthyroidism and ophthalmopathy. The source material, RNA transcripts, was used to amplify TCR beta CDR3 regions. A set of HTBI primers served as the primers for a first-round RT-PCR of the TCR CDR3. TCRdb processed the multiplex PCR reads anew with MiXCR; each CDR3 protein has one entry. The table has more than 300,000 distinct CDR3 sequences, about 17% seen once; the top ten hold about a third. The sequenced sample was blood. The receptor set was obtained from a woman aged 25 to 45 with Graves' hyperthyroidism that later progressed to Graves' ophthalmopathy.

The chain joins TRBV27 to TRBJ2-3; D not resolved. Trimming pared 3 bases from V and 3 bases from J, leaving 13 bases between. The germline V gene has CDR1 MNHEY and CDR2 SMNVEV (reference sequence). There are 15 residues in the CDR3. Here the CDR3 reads CASSFYSARTDTQYF. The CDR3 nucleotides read TGTGCCAGCAGTTTTTATTCGGCCAGGACAGATACGCAGTATTTT.

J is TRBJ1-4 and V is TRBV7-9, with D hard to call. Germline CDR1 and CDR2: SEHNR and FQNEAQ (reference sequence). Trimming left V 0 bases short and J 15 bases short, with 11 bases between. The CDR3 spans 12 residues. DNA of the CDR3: TGTGCCAGCAGCTTAGCCGGCCGGAGTGTGTTTTTT. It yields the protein CASSLAGRSVFF.

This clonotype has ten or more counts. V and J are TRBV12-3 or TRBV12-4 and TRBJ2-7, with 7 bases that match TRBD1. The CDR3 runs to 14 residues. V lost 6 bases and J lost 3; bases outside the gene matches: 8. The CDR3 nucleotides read TGTGCCAGCAGGAGACAGGGAGATATCTACGAGCAGTACTTC. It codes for CASRRQGDIYEQYF.

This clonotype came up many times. The CDR3 protein is CASSFNPRYNEQFF. The DNA of the CDR3 is TGTGCCAGCAGTTTTAACCCGCGCTACAATGAGCAGTTCTTC. The chain uses TRBV28 and TRBJ2-1; the D is unclear. The CDR3 extends over 14 amino acids. CDR1 and CDR2 from the germline V gene are MDHEN and SYDVKM. V was pared by 3 bases and J by 3 bases, with 9 bases between.

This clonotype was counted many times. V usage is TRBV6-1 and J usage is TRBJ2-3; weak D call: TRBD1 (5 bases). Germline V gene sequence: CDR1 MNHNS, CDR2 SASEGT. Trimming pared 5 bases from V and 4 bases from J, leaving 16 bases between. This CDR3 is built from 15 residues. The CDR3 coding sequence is TGTGCCAGCAGTTCCAGGGTAAGTAAGGCAGATACGCAGTATTTT. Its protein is CASSSRVSKADTQYF.

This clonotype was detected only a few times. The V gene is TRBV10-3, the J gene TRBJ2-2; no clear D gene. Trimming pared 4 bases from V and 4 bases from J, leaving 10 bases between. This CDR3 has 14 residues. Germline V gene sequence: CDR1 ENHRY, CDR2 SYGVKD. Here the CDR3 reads CAISGTGATGELFF. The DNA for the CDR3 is TGTGCCATCAGTGGGACGGGCGCCACCGGGGAGCTGTTTTTT.

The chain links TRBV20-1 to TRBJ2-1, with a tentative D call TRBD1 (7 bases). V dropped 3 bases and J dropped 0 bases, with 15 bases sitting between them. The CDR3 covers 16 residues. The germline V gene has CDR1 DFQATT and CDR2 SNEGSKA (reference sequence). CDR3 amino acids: CSARTQGGSSYNEQFF. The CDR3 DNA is TGCAGTGCTAGGACGCAGGGGGGAAGCTCCTACAATGAGCAGTTCTTC.

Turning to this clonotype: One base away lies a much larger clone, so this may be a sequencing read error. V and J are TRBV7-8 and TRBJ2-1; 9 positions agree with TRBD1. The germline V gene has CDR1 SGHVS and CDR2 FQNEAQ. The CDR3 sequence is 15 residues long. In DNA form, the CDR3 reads TGTACCAGCAGCTCGGGACAGGGTCCTTTTCCTGAGCAGTTCTTC. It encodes CTSSSGQGPFPEQFF.

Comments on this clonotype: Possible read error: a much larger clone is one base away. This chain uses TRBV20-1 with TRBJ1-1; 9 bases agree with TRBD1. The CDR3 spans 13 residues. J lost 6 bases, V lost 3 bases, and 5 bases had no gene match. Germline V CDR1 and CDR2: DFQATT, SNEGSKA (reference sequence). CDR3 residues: CSARVRQGAEAFF. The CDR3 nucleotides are TGCAGTGCTAGGGTTAGACAGGGGGCTGAAGCTTTCTTT.

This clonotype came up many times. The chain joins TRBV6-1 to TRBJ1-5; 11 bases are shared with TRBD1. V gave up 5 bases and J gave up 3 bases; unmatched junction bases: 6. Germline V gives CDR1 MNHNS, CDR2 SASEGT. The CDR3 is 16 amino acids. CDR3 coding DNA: TGTGCCAGCAGTAGTAGGACAGGGGGCTTCAATCAGCCCCAGCATTTT. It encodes CASSSRTGGFNQPQHF.

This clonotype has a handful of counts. The CDR3 loop is CATKLIPGGRTEAFF. CDR3 DNA: TGTGCCACCAAGCTTATCCCAGGGGGCAGAACTGAAGCTTTCTTT. V gene TRBV19 combines with J gene TRBJ1-1; TRBD1 matches 8 bases. After removal of 10 bases from V and 5 bases from J, the junction contained 15 bases not matched to a gene. This CDR3 contains 15 residues. CDR1 and CDR2 (germline): LNHDA, SQIVND (reference sequence).

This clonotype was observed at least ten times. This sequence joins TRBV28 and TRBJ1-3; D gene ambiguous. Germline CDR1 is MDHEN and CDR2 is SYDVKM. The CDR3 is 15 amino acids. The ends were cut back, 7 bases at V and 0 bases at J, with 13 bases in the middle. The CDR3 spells CASTLHIFSGNTIYF. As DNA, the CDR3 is TGTGCCAGCACCTTACATATATTCTCTGGAAACACCATATATTTT.

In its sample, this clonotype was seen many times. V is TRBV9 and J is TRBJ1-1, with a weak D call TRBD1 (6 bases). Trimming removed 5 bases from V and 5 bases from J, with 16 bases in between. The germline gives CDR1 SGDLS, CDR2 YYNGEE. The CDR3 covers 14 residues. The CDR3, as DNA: TGTGCCAGCAGATCTCTTAAGAGGGGGACTGAAGCTTTCTTT. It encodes CASRSLKRGTEAFF.

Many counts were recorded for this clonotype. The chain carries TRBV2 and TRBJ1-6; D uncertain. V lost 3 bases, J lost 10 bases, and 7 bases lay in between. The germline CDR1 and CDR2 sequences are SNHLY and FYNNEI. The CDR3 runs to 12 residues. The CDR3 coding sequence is TGTGCCAGCAGTGAGACTAACTCACCCCTCCACTTT. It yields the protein CASSETNSPLHF. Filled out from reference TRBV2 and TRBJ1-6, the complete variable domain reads EPEVTQTPSHQVTQMGQEVILRCVPISNHLYFYWYRQILGQKVEFLVSFYNNEISEKSEIFDDQFSVERPDGSNFTLKIRSTKLEDSAMYFCASSETNSPLHFGNGTRLTVT.

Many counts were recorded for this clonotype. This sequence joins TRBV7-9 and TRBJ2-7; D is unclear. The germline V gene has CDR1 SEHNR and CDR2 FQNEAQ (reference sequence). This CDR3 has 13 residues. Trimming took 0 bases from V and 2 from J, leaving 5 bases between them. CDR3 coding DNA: TGTGCCAGCAGCTTAGCGGTCACCTACGAGCAGTACTTC. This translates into CASSLAVTYEQYF.

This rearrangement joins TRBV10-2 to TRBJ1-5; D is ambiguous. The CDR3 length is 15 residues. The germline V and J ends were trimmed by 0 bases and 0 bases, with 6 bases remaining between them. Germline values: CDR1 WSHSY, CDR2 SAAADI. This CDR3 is CASSESGFSNQPQHF. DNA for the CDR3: TGCGCCAGCAGTGAGTCGGGGTTTAGCAATCAGCCCCAGCATTTT.